This T cell receptor (beta chain) was recorded in a study of cytomegalovirus exposure and HLA in healthy donors. Study overall: Among about 190 million T cells, an earlier analysis found 117 million unique TCR beta sequences. Samples from HLA-typed donors yielded approximately 80 million unique TCRs in an early data release.

Regarding the study as a whole: Per a prior analysis, the majority of TCR beta V segments were productive roughly 87% or roughly 30% of the time.

The J segment lost 12 bases and the V segment lost 5 bases, leaving 6 bases of the junction unmatched. The CDR3 is 11 residues long. Germline CDR1 is SQVTM and CDR2 is ANQGSEA. With regard to this clone: Its antigen remains unknown.

A multiplex PCR was run with 60 Vbeta primers and 13 Jbeta primers. TCRdb keeps only in-frame clones here, not all; method: immunoSEQ multiplex PCR. In total, the table holds approximately 110,000 clones. The sequence came from a man between 18 and 29 years old in good health and CMV-seronegative. The chain is built from TRBV29-1 and TRBJ1-1; 10 positions agree with TRBD1. Material: PBMCs. As DNA, the CDR3 is TGCAGCGTTTACGACAGGGGGCTTCCTTTCTTT. It is translated as CSVYDRGLPFF.